Each of the 18 T cell receptor beta chains below was sequenced from the same sample in a study of T cells in Graves' hyperthyroidism and ophthalmopathy (dated 2019 in TCRdb). The receptor library was made with multiplex PCR. Instrument used: Illumina HiSeq 2000. The TCR beta CDR3 regions were amplified from the RNA transcripts. The TCR CDR3 was subjected to a first round of RT-PCR using the HTBI primer set and the Qiagen OneStep RT-PCR kit. TCRdb passed the public sequencing reads through fastp at Q25 and MiXCR, retaining productive beta sequences. Here each entry gathers all rows of one CDR3 protein and keeps the most common genes and DNA. The sample contains 400,000 to 550,000 distinct CDR3 sequences, around 22% of them found a single time. The ten most abundant clones make up approximately 10% of the sample. The source material was blood. These TCRs come from a woman younger than 45 with Graves' ophthalmopathy.

This clonotype has only a few counts. V usage is TRBV19 and J usage is TRBJ2-7; D is possibly TRBD1 or TRBD2 (5 bases each). The CDR3 loop spans 14 amino acids. Trimming pared 6 bases from V and 1 base from J, leaving 13 bases between. Germline V CDR1 and CDR2: LNHDA, SQIVND (reference sequence). Here the CDR3 reads CASSGRDGSYEQYF. The CDR3 nucleotides are TGTGCCAGTAGCGGACGGGACGGTTCCTACGAGCAGTACTTC.

This sequence joins TRBV6-1 and TRBJ2-4; 10 nucleotides line up with TRBD1. The CDR3 is 15 amino acids. Germline-derived CDR1 and CDR2 are MNHNS and SASEGT. Germline trimming cut 4 bases from V and 6 bases from J; bases unmatched to any gene: 6. CDR3 in DNA: TGTGCCAGCAGTGCCGGGACAGGGGAGGGAAACATTCAGTACTTC. Translating it yields CASSAGTGEGNIQYF.

This clonotype was recorded at least ten times. CDR3 sequence (DNA): TGCAGTGCTAACCCCGGGACAGACTCCTACGAGCAGTACTTC. This sequence encodes CSANPGTDSYEQYF. This chain links TRBV20-1 with TRBJ2-7; 7 bases line up with TRBD1. V gave up 4 bases and J gave up 0 bases; unmatched junction bases: 6. Looked up from germline, CDR1 is DFQATT and CDR2 is SNEGSKA (reference sequence). The CDR3 extends over 14 amino acids.

This clonotype was found once. This rearrangement joins TRBV7-9 to TRBJ2-7; 7 bases map to TRBD1. Germline CDR1 reads SEHNR; CDR2 reads FQNEAQ (reference sequence). V dropped 5 bases and J dropped 0; count of bases not matched to a gene: 4. This CDR3 region has 14 residues. Here the CDR3 DNA reads TGTGCCAGCAGCCCCGACAGGGTCTCCTACGAGCAGTACGTC. Translation: CASSPDRVSYEQYV.

This clonotype came up many times. The V gene is TRBV2, the J gene TRBJ1-5, with D perhaps TRBD1 (6 bases). V lost 4 bases, J lost 6 bases, and 13 bases lay in between. Per the germline V gene, CDR1 is SNHLY and CDR2 is FYNNEI. CDR3 length equals 14 residues. The CDR3 spells CASSGVQGSQPQHF. The DNA for the CDR3 is TGTGCCAGCAGTGGAGTCCAGGGGAGTCAGCCCCAGCATTTT.

The chain combines TRBV4-1 with TRBJ1-1; no clear D gene. The CDR3 sequence is 13 residues long. With 0 bases removed from V and 3 bases from J, the gap between germline ends came to 5 bases. The germline CDR1 and CDR2 sequences are MGHRA and YSYEKL. In DNA, the CDR3 is TGCGCCAGCAGCCAAGAGACTTACACTGAAGCTTTCTTT. Protein sequence: CASSQETYTEAFF.

This clonotype was observed a handful of times. CDR3 coding DNA: TGTGCCAGCAGTTACTCGGGAGGGGGGGGCCCAGAGACCCAGTACTTC. Protein product: CASSYSGGGGPETQYF. The chain links TRBV6-2 or TRBV6-3 to TRBJ2-5, with D perhaps matching TRBD2 (7 bases). This CDR3 is 16 amino acids long. Trimming took off 0 bases at V and 4 bases at J, with 15 bases between the two ends. The germline gives CDR1 MNHEY, CDR2 SVGEGT.

V usage is TRBV11-2 and J usage is TRBJ2-5; D possibly corresponds to TRBD1 (5 bases). V lost 3 bases and J 5 bases, leaving 7 bases between the germline ends. Germline V gene sequence: CDR1 SGHAT, CDR2 FQNNGV. This CDR3 region has 12 residues. In DNA form, the CDR3 reads TGTGCCAGCAGCTTCAACAGGGAGACCCAGTACTTC. Protein: CASSFNRETQYF.

The chain is built from TRBV7-8 and TRBJ1-1, with 9 bases lining up with TRBD1. The V gene end was trimmed by 2 bases and the J gene end by 11 bases; junction bases not matched to a gene: 12. The CDR3 runs 15 residues. CDR1 and CDR2 (germline): SGHVS, FQNEAQ. For the CDR3, the DNA is TGTGCCAGCAGCTTATCACGCGGGACAGGGTTTGAGGCTTTCTTT. It translates to CASSLSRGTGFEAFF.

This clonotype showed up just a few times. The chain employs TRBV2 and TRBJ1-1, with 7 bases matching TRBD1. CDR3 size: 16 residues. The V and J ends lost 6 bases and 0 bases, in that order; junction bases with no gene match: 10. The germline gives CDR1 SNHLY, CDR2 FYNNEI. CDR3 nucleotides: TGTGCCAGCAGCCGCACAAGTAGGGGGCTGAACACTGAAGCTTTCTTT. Its translation is CASSRTSRGLNTEAFF. Variable domain in full (rest from reference TRBV2 and TRBJ1-1): EPEVTQTPSHQVTQMGQEVILRCVPISNHLYFYWYRQILGQKVEFLVSFYNNEISEKSEIFDDQFSVERPDGSNFTLKIRSTKLEDSAMYFCASSRTSRGLNTEAFFGQGTRLTVV.

This clonotype was seen many times. Here the CDR3 DNA reads TGTGCCAGTAGTATGATCAATGAAAAACTGTTTTTT. Its translation is CASSMINEKLFF. The chain uses TRBV19 and TRBJ1-4; D gene unclear. The CDR3 length is 12 residues. V was shortened by 3 bases and J by 5 bases, with 4 bases between the two germline ends. Germline CDR1 LNHDA, CDR2 SQIVND (reference sequence).

V and J are TRBV12-5 and TRBJ1-2; TRBD1 agrees at 7 bases. Germline CDR1 reads LGHNT; CDR2 reads FRNRAP. With V trimmed by 10 bases and J by 3 bases, 5 bases remained unmatched. The CDR3 contains 12 residues. CDR3 sequence: CAKTGSDYGYTF. CDR3 sequence (DNA): TGTGCTAAGACAGGGTCGGACTATGGCTACACCTTC.

This clonotype was seen repeatedly, ten times or more. This sequence joins TRBV6-2 or TRBV6-3 and TRBJ2-7, with a possible D match to TRBD2 (6 bases). V dropped 2 bases and J dropped 2 bases, with 16 bases sitting between them. The germline V gene has CDR1 MNHEY and CDR2 SVGEGT. This CDR3 spans 16 amino acids. CDR3: CASSYPLGGTPYEQYF. In nucleotides, the CDR3 is TGTGCCAGCAGTTACCCCCTCGGAGGGACCCCCTACGAGCAGTACTTC.

V and J are TRBV12-3 or TRBV12-4 and TRBJ1-1, with 7 bases matching TRBD1. V lost 5 bases to trimming and J lost 7 bases; unmatched junction nucleotides: 7. This CDR3 is 13 amino acids long. CDR3 DNA: TGTGCCAGCAGTCCTAGGGACAGCGTTGAAGCTTTCTTT. It specifies CASSPRDSVEAFF.

This clonotype was recorded at least ten times. This sequence joins TRBV7-2 and TRBJ1-1, with 9 bases matching TRBD1. The CDR3 consists of 15 residues. V was pared by 5 bases and J by 6 bases, with 10 bases of the junction left unmatched. Germline CDR1 is SGHTA and CDR2 is FQGNSA. The CDR3 reads CASSASTGGASEAFF. CDR3 nucleotides: TGTGCCAGCAGCGCTTCAACAGGGGGCGCATCTGAAGCTTTCTTT.

This clonotype was seen a few times. The chain recombines TRBV28 with TRBJ1-1; perhaps TRBD1 as D (5 bases). Germline CDR1 and CDR2: MDHEN and SYDVKM. The CDR3 length is 15 residues. Trimming shortened V by 6 bases and J by 1 base, and 15 bases separated the two germline ends. Here the CDR3 DNA reads TGTGCCAGCAGGAAACCGGGACTCAAGAACACTGAAGCTTTCTTT. Residues: CASRKPGLKNTEAFF.

This clonotype was observed a few times. The CDR3 spells CAAGHDNTGELFF. CDR3 DNA sequence: TGCGCCGCGGGACACGACAACACCGGGGAGCTGTTTTTT. The chain links TRBV5-1 to TRBJ2-2; D could derive from TRBD1 or TRBD2 (6 bases each). V was pared by 10 bases and J by 2 bases, with 12 bases between. CDR1 is SGHRS and CDR2 is YFSETQ in the germline V gene. This CDR3 comprises 13 residues.

This clonotype was counted ten times or more. The chain employs TRBV6-5 and TRBJ1-2; 9 bases are a match to TRBD1. CDR1 is MNHEY and CDR2 is SVGAGI in the germline V gene. The CDR3 is made up of 16 amino acids. Unmatched junction bases numbered 10, after V lost 6 bases and J lost 2 bases. CDR3 sequence (DNA): TGTGCCAGCAGCCCACAGGGGGCGGGTAGAAACTATGGCTACACCTTC. Its translation is CASSPQGAGRNYGYTF.